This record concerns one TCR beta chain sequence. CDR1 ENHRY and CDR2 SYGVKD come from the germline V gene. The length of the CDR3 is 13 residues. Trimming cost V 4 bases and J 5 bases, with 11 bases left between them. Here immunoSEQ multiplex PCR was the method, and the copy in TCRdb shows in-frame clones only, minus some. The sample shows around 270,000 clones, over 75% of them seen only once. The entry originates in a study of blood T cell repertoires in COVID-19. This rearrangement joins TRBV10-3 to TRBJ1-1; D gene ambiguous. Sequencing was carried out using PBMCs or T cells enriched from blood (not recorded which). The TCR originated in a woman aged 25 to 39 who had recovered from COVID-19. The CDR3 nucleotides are TGTGCCATCAGTGCAGCGTCGGGGACTGAAGCTTTCTTT. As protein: CAISAASGTEAFF.